The 24 T cell receptor beta chains below come from one sample, sequenced in a study of blood T cell repertoires in COVID-19. Only in-frame clones appear in the TCRdb table, and some are missing; sequencing was by immunoSEQ multiplex PCR. The data contain 150,000 to 200,000 clones, 90% of them singletons. Sequenced: peripheral blood. The source is a man aged 45-65 years with acute or convalescent COVID-19.

CDR3 coding DNA: TGTGCCAGCAGTTTAAGGGCGGGGCGAGGGGATACGCAGTATTTT. It codes for CASSLRAGRGDTQYF. V gene TRBV27 combines with J gene TRBJ2-3; D perhaps matches TRBD2 (6 bases). This CDR3 spans 15 amino acids. V lost 2 bases and J lost 6, with 15 bases in between. The germline V gene encodes CDR1 MNHEY and CDR2 SMNVEV (reference sequence).

V and J are TRBV28 and TRBJ2-3, with 11 positions matching TRBD2. The junction had 5 bases not matched to a gene; V was cut back by 3 bases and J by 6 bases. This CDR3 has 15 amino acids. The germline CDR1 and CDR2 sequences are MDHEN and SYDVKM. As DNA, the CDR3 is TGTGCCAGCAGTTTCCTAGCGGGAGGAAGGGATACGCAGTATTTT. Amino acids: CASSFLAGGRDTQYF. The variable domain in full, completed from reference TRBV28 and TRBJ2-3, reads DVKVTQSSRYLVKRTGEKVFLECVQDMDHENMFWYRQDPGLGLRLIYFSYDVKMKEKGDIPEGYSVSREKKERFSLILESASTNQTSMYLCASSFLAGGRDTQYFGPGTRLTVL.

The J gene is TRBJ2-5, the V gene TRBV7-6; 8 positions agree with TRBD2. This CDR3 is 17 amino acids long. Germline CDR1 reads SGHVS; CDR2 reads FNYEAQ. With V trimmed by 5 bases and J by 5 bases, 16 bases remained unmatched. In DNA form, the CDR3 reads TGTGCCAGCAGCAAAGGCCCACGTGCAGCGGGAGCCGAGACCCAGTACTTC. Translated, it gives CASSKGPRAAGAETQYF.

The chain carries TRBV18 and TRBJ1-1; 7 bases map to TRBD1. Germline CDR1 is KGHSH and CDR2 is LQKENI. The CDR3 sequence is 15 residues long. Unmatched junction bases numbered 7, after V lost 2 bases and J lost 4 bases. The CDR3 DNA sequence: TGTGCCAGCTCACCAAGGGGGCCCAGGGGCACTGAAGCTTTCTTT. Translating gives CASSPRGPRGTEAFF.

This chain connects TRBV7-9 to TRBJ2-5; TRBD1 might be the D (6 bases). Trimming left V 1 base short and J 3 bases short, with 9 bases between. Germline CDR1 and CDR2: SEHNR and FQNEAQ (reference sequence). The length of the CDR3 is 14 residues. This CDR3 reads CASSLDNREETQYF. In nucleotides, the CDR3 is TGTGCCAGCAGCTTAGACAACAGGGAAGAGACCCAGTACTTC.

The V and J genes are TRBV10-3 and TRBJ2-5; tentative D call: TRBD2 (7 bases). Per germline, CDR1 ENHRY and CDR2 SYGVKD. The CDR3 spans 16 residues. The V end was cut by 4 bases, the J end by 5 bases, with 20 bases between. The CDR3 sequence: CAISVRGGADGETQYF. The DNA for the CDR3 is TGTGCCATCAGTGTAAGGGGGGGGGCCGATGGTGAGACCCAGTACTTC.

This chain uses TRBV12-5 with TRBJ1-1; possible D gene TRBD1, 5 bases. The germline V and J ends were trimmed by 1 base and 10 bases, with 19 bases remaining between them. Germline V gene data show CDR1 as LGHNT and CDR2 as FRNRAP. This CDR3 is 15 amino acids long. The CDR3 DNA reads TGTGCTAGTGGTTTGGAGGGACGGGGGGGTGGTCCAGCTTTCTTT. This gives the protein CASGLEGRGGGPAFF.

The chain couples TRBV29-1 to TRBJ2-1, with 11 bases that match TRBD1. This CDR3 is built from 17 residues. Germline CDR1 is SQVTM and CDR2 is ANQGSEA. V lost 3 bases to trimming and J lost 4 bases; unmatched junction nucleotides: 11. CDR3 nucleotides: TGCAGCGTTGAGGGTATCTGGGACAGGGGGTCGTACAATGAGCAGTTCTTC. Translated, it gives CSVEGIWDRGSYNEQFF.

CDR3 in DNA: TGCGCCAGCAGTGGGTTTAGCGGGGGGGTATTGAACACCGGGGAGCTGTTTTTT. This gives the protein CASSGFSGGVLNTGELFF. The chain recombines TRBV10-1 with TRBJ2-2; 11 bases fit TRBD2. The V gene end was trimmed by 4 bases and the J gene end by 1 base; junction bases not matched to a gene: 8. The germline CDR1 and CDR2 sequences are WNHNN and SYGVQD (reference sequence). The CDR3 runs to 18 residues.

The V gene is TRBV6-5, the J gene TRBJ1-1; TRBD1 aligns across 9 bases. Per germline, CDR1 MNHEY and CDR2 SVGAGI. This CDR3 spans 15 amino acids. The V gene end was trimmed by 0 bases and the J gene end by 5 bases; junction bases not matched to a gene: 4. The CDR3 reads CASSYSRQGGTEAFF. The CDR3 nucleotides read TGTGCCAGCAGTTACTCGCGACAGGGGGGTACTGAAGCTTTCTTT.

In regard to this clone: An end of the junction differs from the germline gene, which may be a read error. V and J are TRBV7-7 and TRBJ1-5; D is undetermined. In germline, CDR1 is SSHAT, CDR2 FNYEAQ (reference sequence). This CDR3 comprises 15 residues. CDR3 coding DNA: TGTGCTAGCAGCCCCCTGACGGGGAGCAATCAGCCCCAGCATTTT. This translates into CASSPLTGSNQPQHF.

The CDR3 DNA sequence: TGTGCCAGCGGGGGGACTATAGAAGCTTTCTTT. As protein: CASGGTIEAFF. V gene TRBV2 combines with J gene TRBJ1-1; a possible D gene is TRBD1 (5 bases). V shed 8 bases and J shed 8 bases, with 12 bases lying between them. The germline V gene has CDR1 SNHLY and CDR2 FYNNEI. This CDR3 has 11 residues. Supplemented by reference TRBV2 and TRBJ1-1, the full variable domain reads EPEVTQTPSHQVTQMGQEVILRCVPISNHLYFYWYRQILGQKVEFLVSFYNNEISEKSEIFDDQFSVERPDGSNFTLKIRSTKLEDSAMYFCASGGTIEAFFGQGTRLTVV.

CDR3 residues: CASSLGGFSWGYTF. In DNA form, the CDR3 reads TGTGCCAGCAGTTTAGGAGGTTTCTCCTGGGGCTACACCTTC. V gene TRBV28 combines with J gene TRBJ1-2, with unresolved D. The V gene's germline CDR1 is MDHEN and CDR2 SYDVKM. The germline V and J ends were trimmed by 2 bases and 8 bases, with 15 bases remaining between them. The CDR3 runs to 14 residues.

V usage is TRBV7-9 and J usage is TRBJ2-2; 7 bases are a match to TRBD2. CDR1 is SEHNR and CDR2 is FQNEAQ in the germline V gene (reference sequence). The CDR3 has 17 residues. V shed 6 bases and J 5 bases; nucleotides not matched to a gene: 15. The CDR3, as DNA: TGTGCCAGCAGACCTCCCGAGAGCGGGGTATATACCGGGGAGCTGTTTTTT. As protein: CASRPPESGVYTGELFF.

The rearrangement joins TRBV28 to TRBJ2-5; D might be TRBD1 (6 bases). The CDR3 covers 15 residues. The ends were cut back, 2 bases at V and 0 bases at J, with 10 bases in the middle. Germline V gene sequence: CDR1 MDHEN, CDR2 SYDVKM. CDR3 DNA sequence: TGTGCCAGCAGTTTAGGACAGTCCTACCAAGAGACCCAGTACTTC. It translates to CASSLGQSYQETQYF.

The chain couples TRBV27 to TRBJ2-4; D gene ambiguous. Germline lookup yields CDR1 MNHEY and CDR2 SMNVEV (reference sequence). The CDR3 runs to 13 residues. V was trimmed by 5 bases and J by 0 bases, leaving 5 bases between them. The chain's CDR3 is CASSQLAKNIQYF. In DNA, the CDR3 is TGTGCCAGCAGTCAATTAGCCAAAAACATTCAGTACTTC.

The chain is built from TRBV9 and TRBJ2-5; 10 positions match TRBD2. CDR1 and CDR2 from the germline V gene are SGDLS and YYNGEE. The CDR3 has 16 amino acids. V gave up 4 bases and J gave up 0 bases; unmatched junction bases: 6. The CDR3 is CASSLSGRVNQETQYF. The CDR3 coding sequence is TGTGCCAGCAGCCTCAGCGGGAGGGTGAACCAAGAGACCCAGTACTTC.

The rearrangement joins TRBV18 to TRBJ2-7, with D possibly matching TRBD1 (6 bases). V was clipped by 5 bases and J by 5 bases, with 13 bases between them. This CDR3 region has 13 residues. Germline CDR1 reads KGHSH; CDR2 reads LQKENI. CDR3 sequence (DNA): TGTGCCAGCTCAAACAGGGACGGAAACGAGCAGTACGTC. Protein product: CASSNRDGNEQYV.

The chain employs TRBV7-8 and TRBJ1-6; the match to TRBD1 covers 7 bases. V lost 4 bases to trimming and J lost 8 bases; unmatched junction nucleotides: 8. Germline CDR1 and CDR2: SGHVS and FQNEAQ. CDR3 size: 15 residues. CDR3 coding DNA: TGTGCCAGCAGCTCCAGACAGGGCAGGGATTCACCCCTCCACTTT. It specifies CASSSRQGRDSPLHF.

This clone appeared a few times. The CDR3 coding sequence is TGTGCCAGCAGTTACTTCGGGAGCTCTGGAAACACCATATATTTT. As protein: CASSYFGSSGNTIYF. The chain employs TRBV6-5 and TRBJ1-3; D remains ambiguous. The CDR3 spans 15 residues. Trimming stripped 1 base from V and 0 bases from J, with 7 bases between. Germline V gene data show CDR1 as MNHEY and CDR2 as SVGAGI.

J is TRBJ2-7 and V is TRBV18; 11 bases match TRBD1. Germline values: CDR1 KGHSH, CDR2 LQKENI. This CDR3 has 15 amino acids. The V segment lost 2 bases and the J segment 4 bases; nucleotides outside the gene matches: 4. The CDR3 reads CASSPNGQGAYEQYV. The CDR3 DNA reads TGTGCCAGCTCACCAAACGGACAGGGGGCTTACGAGCAGTACGTC.

The chain employs TRBV27 and TRBJ2-7; 10 positions agree with TRBD2. Germline values: CDR1 MNHEY, CDR2 SMNVEV (reference sequence). The CDR3 loop spans 15 amino acids. With 7 bases clipped from V and 3 bases from J, the junction kept 9 bases outside the gene matches. The CDR3 coding sequence is TGTGCCAGCAAAATAACTAGCGGGGCCCTCTACGAGCAGTACTTC. Translating gives CASKITSGALYEQYF.

The chain couples TRBV3-1 (or the pseudogene TRBV3-2) to TRBJ1-2; 9 positions agree with TRBD1. There are 15 residues in the CDR3. The germline CDR1 and CDR2 sequences are LGHDT and YNNKEL (reference sequence). Losses at the gene ends were 3 bases for V and 7 bases for J; bases not matched to a gene: 9. The CDR3 protein is CASSHRGQGWFGYTF. The DNA for the CDR3 is TGTGCCAGCAGCCACCGGGGACAGGGTTGGTTTGGCTACACCTTC.

The rearrangement links TRBV7-9 to TRBJ2-1; 7 bases are shared with TRBD1. Germline values: CDR1 SEHNR, CDR2 FQNEAQ (reference sequence). V gave up 5 bases and J gave up 3 bases; unmatched junction bases: 7. The CDR3 length is 15 residues. This chain's CDR3 is CASSLRDSVYNEQFF. The CDR3 DNA reads as TGTGCCAGCAGCCTCCGGGACAGTGTCTACAATGAGCAGTTCTTC. The full variable domain, with the rest looked up from reference TRBV7-9 and TRBJ2-1, is DTGVSQNPRHKITKRGQNVTFRCDPISEHNRLYWYRQTLGQGPEFLTYFQNEAQLEKSRLLSDRFSAERPKGSFSTLEIQRTEQGDSAMYLCASSLRDSVYNEQFFGPGTRLTVL.